The 31 T cell receptor beta chains reported below all come from one sample, sequenced in a study of blood T cell repertoires in COVID-19. TCRdb's copy holds only in-frame clones and misses some; the assay was immunoSEQ multiplex PCR. The sample contains 110,000 or so clones, roughly 85% of which appear only once. The sequenced sample consisted of peripheral blood. The receptor source for this set is a woman aged 60-75 years with COVID-19, enrolled during active disease.

The sample holds a few counts of this clone. The chain carries TRBV7-9 and TRBJ1-4; possibly TRBD1 for D (6 bases). Germline assignment: CDR1 SEHNR and CDR2 FQNEAQ (reference sequence). The CDR3 length is 12 residues. V lost 11 bases and J 6 bases, leaving 13 bases between the germline ends. This CDR3 reads CASRGPDEKLFF. CDR3 in DNA: TGTGCCTCCAGGGGACCGGATGAAAAACTGTTTTTT.

The V gene is TRBV2, the J gene TRBJ1-6; D perhaps matches TRBD1 (6 bases). The germline CDR1 and CDR2 sequences are SNHLY and FYNNEI. The CDR3 is made up of 15 amino acids. Trimming took 7 bases from V and 7 from J, leaving 17 bases between them. CDR3 sequence (DNA): TGTGCCAGCACGAGCAGGGGCGCAGTGAATTCACCCCTCCACTTT. Translated: CASTSRGAVNSPLHF.

The chain has TRBV5-6 and TRBJ2-3, with 8 bases matching TRBD2. Germline CDR1 is SGHDT and CDR2 is YYEEEE. The junction had 4 bases not matched to a gene; V was cut back by 0 bases and J by 4 bases. The length of the CDR3 is 15 residues. For the CDR3, the DNA is TGTGCCAGCAGCTTGGCTGGGCGGGGGGCAGATACGCAGTATTTT. Protein sequence: CASSLAGRGADTQYF.

The chain combines TRBV6-5 with TRBJ1-2; TRBD1 might be the D (6 bases). The CDR3 length is 15 residues. V shed 6 bases and J shed 6 bases, with 20 bases lying between them. The germline V gene has CDR1 MNHEY and CDR2 SVGAGI. CDR3 sequence: CASRPTGMRGDGYTF. DNA of the CDR3: TGTGCCAGCAGGCCAACAGGGATGAGGGGAGATGGCTACACCTTC.

The J gene is TRBJ2-3, the V gene TRBV5-5; 7 nucleotides agree with TRBD1. Trimming took 2 bases from V and 1 from J; bases not matched to a gene: 4. The CDR3 extends over 15 amino acids. Germline V CDR1 and CDR2: SGHKS, YYEKEE (reference sequence). The CDR3 nucleotides are TGTGCCAGCAGCTTTAGGGACAGAGGCACAGATACGCAGTATTTT. Amino acids: CASSFRDRGTDTQYF.

CDR3 DNA sequence: TGTGCCACCAGCAGACCCCGGGACACGAACACTGAAGCTTTCTTT. This sequence encodes CATSRPRDTNTEAFF. J is TRBJ1-1 and V is TRBV15, with D possibly being TRBD1 (6 bases). Trimming left V 2 bases short and J 1 base short, with 11 bases between. The CDR3 is 15 residues long. Per germline, CDR1 LNHNV and CDR2 YYDKDF (reference sequence).

This clone was seen a few times. CDR3 in DNA: TGTGCCAGTACTATGACAGGGGCCGTAGATGGATATGGCTACACCTTC. Amino acid sequence: CASTMTGAVDGYGYTF. The rearrangement links TRBV19 to TRBJ1-2, with TRBD1 matching 8 bases. The CDR3 is 16 residues long. CDR1 LNHDA and CDR2 SQIVND come from the germline V gene (reference sequence). The V gene end was trimmed by 7 bases and the J gene end by 5 bases; junction bases not matched to a gene: 15.

This chain connects TRBV10-3 to TRBJ2-1; 11 bases are a match to TRBD2. The V gene's germline CDR1 is ENHRY and CDR2 SYGVKD. The CDR3 runs to 16 residues. Losses at the gene ends were 7 bases for V and 3 bases for J; bases not matched to a gene: 8. The CDR3 is CAITPGTSGFYNEQFF. CDR3 nucleotide sequence: TGTGCCATCACCCCCGGGACTAGCGGTTTCTACAATGAGCAGTTCTTC.

The rearrangement links TRBV7-3 to TRBJ1-1; the D gene is possibly TRBD1 (6 bases). CDR1 SGHTA and CDR2 FQGTGA come from the germline V gene. V lost 3 bases and J 2 bases, leaving 10 bases between the germline ends. This CDR3 spans 14 amino acids. The DNA of the CDR3 is TGTGCCAGCAGCTTTACAGGGACAAACACTGAAGCTTTCTTT. Its translation is CASSFTGTNTEAFF.

The chain couples TRBV18 to TRBJ1-2; D call uncertain. The CDR3 is made up of 13 amino acids. CDR1 and CDR2 from the germline V gene are KGHSH and LQKENI. The V end lost 2 bases, the J end lost 4 bases, and 8 bases lay between the germline ends. Here the CDR3 reads CASSPSGRYGYTF. The CDR3 DNA sequence: TGTGCCAGCTCACCATCAGGCCGCTATGGCTACACCTTC.

V gene TRBV7-6 combines with J gene TRBJ1-4; no firm D call. Germline CDR1 is SGHVS and CDR2 is FNYEAQ. V was shortened by 1 base and J by 4 bases, with 13 bases between the two germline ends. The CDR3 is 16 amino acids. The CDR3 sequence: CASSLGGRRYNEKLFF. In DNA, the CDR3 is TGTGCCAGCAGCTTAGGAGGGCGCAGATATAATGAAAAACTGTTTTTT.

The V call is TRBV15, the J call TRBJ1-3; 7 nucleotides match TRBD1. From germline, CDR1 is LNHNV and CDR2 YYDKDF (reference sequence). The CDR3 runs 17 residues. V trimming: 1 base; J trimming: 0 bases; junction bases outside the gene matches: 6. For the CDR3, the DNA is TGTGCCACCAGCAGAGGGGGACAGATTTTCTCTGGAAACACCATATATTTT. Encoded protein: CATSRGGQIFSGNTIYF. The complete variable domain, with remaining parts taken from reference TRBV15 and TRBJ1-3, reads DAMVIQNPRYQVTQFGKPVTLSCSQTLNHNVMYWYQQKSSQAPKLLFHYYDKDFNNEADTPDNFQSRRPNTSFCFLDIRSPGLGDTAMYLCATSRGGQIFSGNTIYFGEGSWLTVV.

The V call is TRBV6-1, the J call TRBJ1-2; no clear D gene. This CDR3 has 15 amino acids. Trimming cost V 1 base and J 1 base, with 10 bases left between them. The germline V gene encodes CDR1 MNHNS and CDR2 SASEGT. CDR3 DNA sequence: TGTGCCAGCAGTGAAGTCCCAGTTCTTAACTATGGCTACACCTTC. Residues: CASSEVPVLNYGYTF.

This clone was seen a single time. The gene calls are TRBV7-2 and TRBJ1-4; 10 positions match TRBD1. The length of the CDR3 is 13 residues. J lost 11 bases, V lost 4 bases, and 4 bases had no gene match. CDR1 is SGHTA, CDR2 FQGNSA, per germline. The DNA of the CDR3 is TGTGCCAGCAGCTCCGACAGGGGGCGTAAACTGTTTTTT. Encoded protein: CASSSDRGRKLFF.

This clone appeared once. V is TRBV19 and J is TRBJ1-2, with TRBD1 matching over 9 bases. V lost 5 bases, J lost 2 bases, and 6 bases stayed unmatched. The CDR3 is 15 residues long. Germline V gene sequence: CDR1 LNHDA, CDR2 SQIVND (reference sequence). The CDR3 protein is CASSPEGTGNYGYTF. The CDR3, as DNA: TGTGCCAGTAGTCCAGAAGGGACAGGGAACTATGGCTACACCTTC.

V usage is TRBV6-5 and J usage is TRBJ2-7; D perhaps matches TRBD1 (6 bases). Germline CDR1 reads MNHEY; CDR2 reads SVGAGI. Trimming shortened V by 0 bases and J by 0 bases, and 12 bases separated the two germline ends. The length of the CDR3 is 16 residues. The DNA of the CDR3 is TGTGCCAGCAGTTACTCACTCGGACAGAGCTCCTACGAGCAGTACTTC. Amino acid sequence: CASSYSLGQSSYEQYF.

This sequence joins TRBV6-5 and TRBJ1-1; no firm D call. Germline V gene lookup returns CDR1 MNHEY and CDR2 SVGAGI. The CDR3 has 13 amino acids. The ends were cut back, 6 bases at V and 3 bases at J, with 11 bases in the middle. This chain's CDR3 is CASRLTEDTEAFF. The CDR3 DNA reads TGTGCCAGCAGACTTACGGAGGACACTGAAGCTTTCTTT.

This clone was counted a single time. The chain carries TRBV11-2 and TRBJ1-1; the D gene is possibly TRBD1 (6 bases). V was pared by 5 bases and J by 1 base, with 11 bases between. CDR3 length: 14 residues. Looked up from germline, CDR1 is SGHAT and CDR2 is FQNNGV. In DNA, the CDR3 is TGTGCCAGCAGCCAGACGACAGGGAACACTGAAGCTTTCTTT. Its translation is CASSQTTGNTEAFF.

The V and J genes are TRBV4-1 and TRBJ2-3, with 15 bases matching TRBD2. V trimming: 4 bases; J trimming: 4 bases; junction bases outside the gene matches: 3. Germline V lookup: CDR1 MGHRA, CDR2 YSYEKL. The CDR3 extends over 16 amino acids. CDR3: CASSPRTSGGADTQYF. The CDR3 DNA reads as TGCGCCAGCAGCCCCCGGACTAGCGGGGGGGCAGATACGCAGTATTTT.

The V call is TRBV5-4, the J call TRBJ1-6, with a weak D call TRBD1 (5 bases). Between the trimmed V and J ends, which lost 0 bases and 5 bases, there was a span of 6 bases. Germline V lookup: CDR1 SGHNT, CDR2 YYREEE (reference sequence). The CDR3 loop spans 14 amino acids. CDR3 bases: TGTGCCAGCAGCTTGGGGGGGGATAATTCACCCCTCCACTTT. Residues: CASSLGGDNSPLHF.

The chain links TRBV19 to TRBJ1-6, with D possibly being TRBD1 (5 bases). The germline gives CDR1 LNHDA, CDR2 SQIVND (reference sequence). V lost 0 bases and J lost 17, with 14 bases in between. The CDR3 has 13 residues. CDR3 nucleotides: TGTGCCAGTAGTATAGACGGGGGGACCGGCTTCCACTTT. Its protein product is CASSIDGGTGFHF.

This clone was seen a handful of times. The rearrangement uses TRBV5-5 and TRBJ1-2, with 8 bases lining up with TRBD1. Germline CDR1 is SGHKS and CDR2 is YYEKEE (reference sequence). CDR3 length: 14 amino acids. V was clipped by 5 bases and J by 7 bases; unmatched bases: 10. The CDR3 nucleotides read TGTGCCAGCAGTTCGAGACAGGGGCAAGTTGGCTACACCTTC. This encodes CASSSRQGQVGYTF.

V gene TRBV21-1 combines with J gene TRBJ2-7; the D call TRBD2 from the table was never checked on the DNA. TRBV21-1 is a recognized pseudogene. The CDR3 contains 19 residues. The CDR3 region is CASSKLRQCWLADSYEQYF. The CDR3 DNA sequence: TGTGCCAGCAGCAAATTAAGGCAATGCTGGCTAGCGGACTCCTACGAGCAGTACTTC.

V gene TRBV10-3 combines with J gene TRBJ1-2, with D uncertain. Germline V gene lookup returns CDR1 ENHRY and CDR2 SYGVKD. Trimming shortened V by 7 bases and J by 2 bases, and 17 bases separated the two germline ends. The CDR3 consists of 15 residues. The CDR3 region is CAITTDGEGNYGYTF. CDR3 sequence (DNA): TGTGCCATCACCACCGACGGCGAGGGAAACTATGGCTACACCTTC.

This clone appeared once. The chain carries TRBV2 and TRBJ2-7; 10 nucleotides line up with TRBD2. CDR1 is SNHLY, CDR2 FYNNEI, per germline. The length of the CDR3 is 14 residues. J gave up 4 bases and V 5 bases, and 5 bases lay outside the gene matches. The CDR3 DNA reads as TGTGCCAGCAGTTCTACTAGCGGGGTGTACGAGCAGTACTTC. This translates into CASSSTSGVYEQYF.

This clone came up a few times. This chain uses TRBV6-5 with TRBJ2-5; possibly TRBD1 for D (6 bases). Trimming shortened V by 2 bases and J by 5 bases, and 15 bases separated the two germline ends. From germline, CDR1 is MNHEY and CDR2 SVGAGI. CDR3 length equals 15 residues. This CDR3 reads CASSYTPGVSETQYF. The CDR3 nucleotides read TGTGCCAGCAGTTACACCCCAGGGGTTTCGGAGACCCAGTACTTC.

CDR3: CASSRGDNGGDNEQFF. The CDR3 bases are TGCGCCAGCAGCCGTGGGGACAATGGGGGGGACAATGAGCAGTTCTTC. V gene TRBV4-1 combines with J gene TRBJ2-1; a weak D match, TRBD2 (7 bases). V lost 4 bases to trimming and J lost 5 bases, with 18 bases between them. Per the germline V gene, CDR1 is MGHRA and CDR2 is YSYEKL. The CDR3 covers 16 residues.

This clone was observed a few times. The sample holds other DNA sequences that translate to the same CDR3. The chain joins TRBV5-4 to TRBJ2-3, with 8 bases identical to TRBD2. Germline V gene data show CDR1 as SGHNT and CDR2 as YYREEE (reference sequence). Trimming at V came to 0 bases and at J to 2 bases, leaving 5 bases not matched to a gene. The CDR3 contains 16 residues. CDR3 sequence reads: CASSLVAGGDTDTQYF. Here the CDR3 DNA reads TGTGCCAGCAGCTTGGTCGCGGGGGGCGACACAGATACGCAGTATTTT. Using reference TRBV5-4 and TRBJ2-3 for the parts outside the CDR3, the full variable domain is ETGVTQSPTHLIKTRGQQVTLRCSSQSGHNTVSWYQQALGQGPQFIFQYYREEENGRGNFPPRFSGLQFPNYSSELNVNALELDDSALYLCASSLVAGGDTDTQYFGPGTRLTVL.

This clone was recorded a few times. The gene calls are TRBV4-3 and TRBJ1-1; D call uncertain. The CDR3 extends over 14 amino acids. V shed 1 base and J shed 2 bases, with 8 bases lying between them. Per germline, CDR1 LGHNA and CDR2 YSLEER. CDR3 sequence (DNA): TGCGCCAGCAGCCAAGTCAGACAAAACACTGAAGCTTTCTTT. This gives the protein CASSQVRQNTEAFF.

The genes are TRBV11-3 and TRBJ1-1; possibly TRBD1 for D (5 bases). The CDR3 totals 18 residues. Trimming removed 4 bases at V and 5 bases at J, with 26 bases between. Germline loops: CDR1 SGHNT, CDR2 YENEEA. The CDR3 loop is CASSSLRQSGQVGTEAFF. In DNA form, the CDR3 reads TGTGCCAGCAGCTCCCTCAGACAGTCAGGGCAGGTAGGAACTGAAGCTTTCTTT.

The chain is built from TRBV5-1 and TRBJ1-6; 8 bases are a match to TRBD1. The germline gives CDR1 SGHRS, CDR2 YFSETQ. The CDR3 is made up of 15 amino acids. The trim removed 3 bases at V and 3 bases at J, leaving 2 bases unmatched. In DNA, the CDR3 is TGCGCCAGCAGCTCGGGACAGGACTATAATTCACCCCTCCACTTT. It specifies CASSSGQDYNSPLHF.